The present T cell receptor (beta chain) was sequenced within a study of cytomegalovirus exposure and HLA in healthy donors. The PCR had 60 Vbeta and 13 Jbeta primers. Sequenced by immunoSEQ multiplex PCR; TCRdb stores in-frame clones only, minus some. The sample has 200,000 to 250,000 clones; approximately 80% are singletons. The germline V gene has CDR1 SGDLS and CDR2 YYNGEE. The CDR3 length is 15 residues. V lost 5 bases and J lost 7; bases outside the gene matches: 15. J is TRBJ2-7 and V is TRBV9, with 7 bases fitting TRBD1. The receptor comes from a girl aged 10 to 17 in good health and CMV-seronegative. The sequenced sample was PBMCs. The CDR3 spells CASRRPRDRVMEQYF. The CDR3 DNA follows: TGTGCCAGCAGAAGACCCCGGGACAGAGTAATGGAGCAGTACTTC.